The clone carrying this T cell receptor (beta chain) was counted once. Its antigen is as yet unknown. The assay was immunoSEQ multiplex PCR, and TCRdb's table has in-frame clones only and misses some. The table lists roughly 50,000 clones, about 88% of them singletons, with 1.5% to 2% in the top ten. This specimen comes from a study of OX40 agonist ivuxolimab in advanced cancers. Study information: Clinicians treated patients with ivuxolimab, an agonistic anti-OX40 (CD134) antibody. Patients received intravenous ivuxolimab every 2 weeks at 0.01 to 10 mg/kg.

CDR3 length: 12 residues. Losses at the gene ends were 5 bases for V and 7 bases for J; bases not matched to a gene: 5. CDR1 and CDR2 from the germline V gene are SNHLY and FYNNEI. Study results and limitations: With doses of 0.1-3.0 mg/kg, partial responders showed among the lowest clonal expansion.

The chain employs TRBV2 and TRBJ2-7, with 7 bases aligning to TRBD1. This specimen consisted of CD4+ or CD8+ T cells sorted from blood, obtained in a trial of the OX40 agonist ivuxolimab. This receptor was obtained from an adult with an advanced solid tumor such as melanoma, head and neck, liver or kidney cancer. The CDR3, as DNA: TGTGCCAGCAGTAAGTCAGGGGGAGAGCAGTACTTC. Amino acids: CASSKSGGEQYF.